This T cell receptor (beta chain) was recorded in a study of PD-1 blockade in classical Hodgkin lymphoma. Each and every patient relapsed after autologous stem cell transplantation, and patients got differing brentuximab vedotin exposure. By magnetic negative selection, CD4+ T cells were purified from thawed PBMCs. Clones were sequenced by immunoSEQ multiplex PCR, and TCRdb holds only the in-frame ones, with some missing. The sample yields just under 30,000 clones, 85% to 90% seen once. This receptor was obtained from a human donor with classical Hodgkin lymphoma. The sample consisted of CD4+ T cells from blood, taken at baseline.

The CDR3 DNA is TGTGCTACGCGGGAGGCAGCCTCCTACGAGCAGTACTTC. Its translation is CATREAASYEQYF. The V and J genes are TRBV19 and TRBJ2-7; 8 bases are a match to TRBD2. The CDR3 runs to 13 residues. Germline CDR1 LNHDA, CDR2 SQIVND (reference sequence).